Listed below are T cell receptor beta chains from one sample, sequenced in a study of T-cell memory formation after mild COVID-19. TCRdb analysed the 5' RACE reads with MiXCR anew, one entry per CDR3 protein. The sample lists about 340,000 distinct CDR3 sequences, about 15% seen once, with approximately 20% in the top ten. Sequenced material: PBMCs or a T cell subset sorted from them (not recorded which). These receptors all come from a young man who had mild COVID-19 (a few samples of this study predate the infection). Cell type and time point are not known. The CDR3 runs from the conserved cysteine through the conserved F or W. A D gene is named only where the DNA matches it firmly. The size entry is marked missing in some rows and otherwise reads once, few, many or a size class.

j_call,clone_size,d_call,v_call,cdr3_nt,cdr3_aa
TRBJ1-5,few,NA,TRBV7-2,TGTGCCAGCAGCTTAGCGCCGGATCAGCCCCAGCATTTT,CASSLAPDQPQHF
TRBJ2-4,few,NA,TRBV6-2/TRBV6-3,TGTGCCAGCAGCCCGGCAGGGTTCAACATTCAGTACTTC,CASSPAGFNIQYF
TRBJ2-5,NA,NA,TRBV6-1,TGTGCCAGCAGTATAGGGACGAGACAAGAGACCCAGTACTTC,CASSIGTRQETQYF
TRBJ2-1,NA,TRBD2,TRBV5-1,TGCGCCACCCGACTAGCGCAATATATCTACAATGAGCAGTTCTTC,CATRLAQYIYNEQFF
TRBJ2-7,many,NA,TRBV9,TGTGCCAGCAGTGGGACGAGCTCCTACGAGCAGTACTTC,CASSGTSSYEQYF
TRBJ2-7,few,NA,TRBV9,TGTGCCAGCAGCGCAGGTCCTCCGGGGGAGCAGTACTTC,CASSAGPPGEQYF
TRBJ1-3,few,NA,TRBV12-3/TRBV12-4,TGTGCCAGCAGTCAAGTCGACAGGCCCCTCTCTGGAAACACCATATATTTT,CASSQVDRPLSGNTIYF
TRBJ1-1,few,NA,TRBV7-8,TGTGCCAGCAGCTTAGGGTATAGAGGCACAGGTGGGGCTGAAGCTTTCTTT,CASSLGYRGTGGAEAFF
TRBJ2-1,few,TRBD1,TRBV4-3,TGCGCCAGCAGCCGCAAGACAGGGGGCGAAAACTACAATGAGCAGTTCTTC,CASSRKTGGENYNEQFF
TRBJ1-2,few,TRBD1,TRBV12-3/TRBV12-4,TGTGCCAGCAGTTTAAGACCGGGACAGGGGGCGCTTAACTATGGCTACACCTTC,CASSLRPGQGALNYGYTF
TRBJ2-2,NA,NA,TRBV9,TGTGCCAGCAGCGTAGTCGGGGGCCCCGGGGAGCTGTTTTTT,CASSVVGGPGELFF
TRBJ2-1,NA,NA,TRBV9,TGTGCCAGCAGCGTAGAAGACGGGGGGCTCTACAATGAGCAGTTCTTC,CASSVEDGGLYNEQFF
TRBJ1-2,few,NA,TRBV10-2,TGCGCCAGCAGTGTCGGAGGAGGCTACACCTTC,CASSVGGGYTF
TRBJ2-3,NA,NA,TRBV5-1,TGCGCCAGCAGCTTGGTTTTGCGGGGCACAGATACGCAGTATTTT,CASSLVLRGTDTQYF
TRBJ1-6,few,TRBD1,TRBV6-6,TGTGCCAGCTTTCCGGGACAGGGGATTATCTCCTATAATTCACCCCTCCACTTT,CASFPGQGIISYNSPLHF
TRBJ2-7,NA,NA,TRBV11-2,TGTGCCAGCAGCTACGCAGCGACGGGCTCCTACGAGCAGTACTTC,CASSYAATGSYEQYF
TRBJ2-1,NA,TRBD2,TRBV6-5,TGTGCCAGCAAACGGGGGGTTGAGCAGTTCTTC,CASKRGVEQFF
TRBJ2-2,NA,TRBD2,TRBV7-3,TGTGCCAGCAGTACGGGACTAGCGACCGGGGAGCTGTTTTTT,CASSTGLATGELFF
TRBJ2-3,few,NA,TRBV15,TGTGCCACCAGCAGAGGACAGGGGAGGGGAGATACGCAGTATTTT,CATSRGQGRGDTQYF
TRBJ2-4,NA,TRBD1,TRBV15,TGTGCCACCAGCAGAGCCCGGACAGGGTACATTCAGTACTTC,CATSRARTGYIQYF
TRBJ2-7,few,NA,TRBV12-3/TRBV12-4,TGTGCCAGCAGCCCTAGTGGTGCCCACGAGCAGTACTTC,CASSPSGAHEQYF
TRBJ2-3,NA,NA,TRBV7-3,TGTGCCAGCAGCTTACGGGGGACCTCTGGTACGCAGTATTTT,CASSLRGTSGTQYF
TRBJ2-1,NA,NA,TRBV20-1,TGCAGTGCTAGCGCTAGTAGGGGTGAGCAGTTCTTC,CSASASRGEQFF
TRBJ2-1,NA,NA,TRBV7-9,TGTGCCAGCAGCTTAGATTCATTGGTGCAGTTCTTC,CASSLDSLVQFF